The clone carrying this TCR beta chain showed up just a few times. No antigen is known for it. This sample is part of a study of beta chain features in type 1 diabetes. Since all of the isolated RNA was reverse transcribed, expressed TCRB transcripts were what got sequenced. TCRdb's copy holds only in-frame clones and misses some; the assay was immunoSEQ multiplex PCR. Among hundreds of thousands of clones listed, about 14% were seen once. Germline V gives CDR1 SGHTA, CDR2 FQGTGA. This CDR3 contains 14 residues. V gave up 5 bases and J gave up 1 base; unmatched junction bases: 3. Study-wide points: Among patients with Type 1 diabetes, TCRB CDR3s were moderately but significantly shorter in every one of the four CD4+ subsets. Type 1 diabetes patients had VDJ junctions that carried fewer insertions and more deletions.

The sample was naive CD4+ T cells from blood. This chain links TRBV7-3 with TRBJ2-3, with TRBD1 identical over 7 bases. The receptor comes from a man between 18 and 35 years old with type 1 diabetes. The CDR3 protein is CASSIGQGTDTQYF. The CDR3 DNA sequence: TGTGCCAGCAGCATCGGACAGGGCACAGATACGCAGTATTTT.